This T cell receptor (beta chain) was obtained from a study of blood T cell repertoires in COVID-19. Overall study: COVID-19 samples from acute and convalescent phases originated in the United States, Italy and Spain. T cells, B-cell-depleted T cells, or PBMCs supplied cDNA or gDNA.

Some clones are missing from TCRdb's copy, which holds only in-frame ones; the method was immunoSEQ multiplex PCR. Of under 300,000 clones in the sample, 70% to 90% were seen once. This clonotype was obtained from a man between 18 and 35 years old with active or convalescent COVID-19. Input material: peripheral blood.

CDR3 nucleotides: TGCAGCGTTCGGGAGGGGTACTATGGCTACACCTTC. Its protein is CSVREGYYGYTF. V usage is TRBV29-1 and J usage is TRBJ1-2; TRBD1 is a possible D gene (5 bases). Germline CDR1 SQVTM, CDR2 ANQGSEA. This CDR3 is built from 12 residues. Trimming removed 5 bases at V and 3 bases at J, with 10 bases between.